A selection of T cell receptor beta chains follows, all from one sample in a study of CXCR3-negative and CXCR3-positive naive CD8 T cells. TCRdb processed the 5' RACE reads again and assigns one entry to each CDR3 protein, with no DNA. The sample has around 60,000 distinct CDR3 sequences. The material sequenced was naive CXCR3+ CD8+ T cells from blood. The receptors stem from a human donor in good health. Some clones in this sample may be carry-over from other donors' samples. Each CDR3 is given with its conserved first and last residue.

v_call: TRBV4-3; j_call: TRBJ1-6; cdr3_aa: CASSQATTGLLNSPLHF
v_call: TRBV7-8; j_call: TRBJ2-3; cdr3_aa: CASSSSGQASQYF
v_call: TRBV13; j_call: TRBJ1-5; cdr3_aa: CASSVTGTGLGQPQHF
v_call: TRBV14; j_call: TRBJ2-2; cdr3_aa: CASSQGSNTGELFF
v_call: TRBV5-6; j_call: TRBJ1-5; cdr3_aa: CASSFVGDQPQHF
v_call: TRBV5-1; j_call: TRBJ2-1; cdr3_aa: CASMGSGVYNEQFF
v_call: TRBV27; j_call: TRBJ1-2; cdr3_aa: CASSATGVGYGYTF
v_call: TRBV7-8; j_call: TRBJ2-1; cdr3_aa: CASSSRVYNEQFF
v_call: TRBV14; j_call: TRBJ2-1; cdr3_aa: CASSQDRGQTLIPYNEQFF
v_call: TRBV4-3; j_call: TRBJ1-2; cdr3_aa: CASSQDNELDGYTF
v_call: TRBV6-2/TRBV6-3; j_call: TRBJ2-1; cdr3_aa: CASSQTAGGPFEQFF
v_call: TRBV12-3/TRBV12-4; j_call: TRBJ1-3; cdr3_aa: CASRKPGQASGNTIYF
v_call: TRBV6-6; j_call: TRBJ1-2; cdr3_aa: CASSLSSTGSNGYTF
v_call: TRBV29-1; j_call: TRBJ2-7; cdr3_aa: CSVGKLTSGAYEQYF
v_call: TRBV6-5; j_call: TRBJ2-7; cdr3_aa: CASSSGGTGAYEQYF
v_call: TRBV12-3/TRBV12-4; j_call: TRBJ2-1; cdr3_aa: CASSRTSGGYNEQFF
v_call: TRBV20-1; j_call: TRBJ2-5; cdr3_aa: CSARDSAGGSMETQYF
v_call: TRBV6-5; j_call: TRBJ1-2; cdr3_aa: CASSYKGSSRGYTF
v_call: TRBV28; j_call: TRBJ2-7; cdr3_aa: CASSLLTSGGSYEQYF
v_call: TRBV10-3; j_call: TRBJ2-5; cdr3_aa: CAISEPVEETQYF
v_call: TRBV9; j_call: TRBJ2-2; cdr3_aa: CASSVGPGPQNTGELFF
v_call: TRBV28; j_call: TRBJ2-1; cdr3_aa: CASGSDQEQFF
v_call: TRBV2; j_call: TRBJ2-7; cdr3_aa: CASRGSYEQYF
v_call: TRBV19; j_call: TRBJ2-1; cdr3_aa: CASSIGQAQFF
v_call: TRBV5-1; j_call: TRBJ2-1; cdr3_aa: CASSLDLREQFF
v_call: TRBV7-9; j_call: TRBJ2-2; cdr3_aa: CASSFPTLEEGTIRELFF
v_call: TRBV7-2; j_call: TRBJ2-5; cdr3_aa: CASSQSSWTETSGEETQYF
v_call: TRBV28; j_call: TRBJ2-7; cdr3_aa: CASSTPSGTDLSYEQYF
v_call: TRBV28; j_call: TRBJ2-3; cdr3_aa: CATGEGAPGDTQYF
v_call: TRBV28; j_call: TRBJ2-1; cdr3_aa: CASSFGGGYNEQFF
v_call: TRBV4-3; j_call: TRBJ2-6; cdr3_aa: CASSQDRGSGANVLTF
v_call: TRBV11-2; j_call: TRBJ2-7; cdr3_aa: CASSPEGFRSYEQYF
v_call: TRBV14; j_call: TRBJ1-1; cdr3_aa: CASSLIQGSDTEAFF
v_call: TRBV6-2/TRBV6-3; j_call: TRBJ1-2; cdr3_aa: CASSYGGLEYGYTF
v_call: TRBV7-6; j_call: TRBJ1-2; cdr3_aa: CASSLNEYPYGYTF
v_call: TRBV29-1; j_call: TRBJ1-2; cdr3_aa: CSVERQSYGYTF
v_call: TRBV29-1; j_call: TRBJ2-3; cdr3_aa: CSVDGGNTDTQYF
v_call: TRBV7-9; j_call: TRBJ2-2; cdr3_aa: CASRSTGLNTGELFF
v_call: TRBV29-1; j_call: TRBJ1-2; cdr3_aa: CSVTTGGHYGYTF
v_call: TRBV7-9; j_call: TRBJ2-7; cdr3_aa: CASRQQGGSNEQYF
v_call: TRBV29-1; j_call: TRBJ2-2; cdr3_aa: CSVVGEIGELFF
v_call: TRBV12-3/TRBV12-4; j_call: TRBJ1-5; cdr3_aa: CASSPPRTGDSNQPQHF
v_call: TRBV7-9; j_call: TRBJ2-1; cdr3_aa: CASPGLLYNEQFF
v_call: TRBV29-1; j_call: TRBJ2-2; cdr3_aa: CSVAGRSGGELFF
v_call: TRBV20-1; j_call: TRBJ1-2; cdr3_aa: CSALWDSPKENYGYTF
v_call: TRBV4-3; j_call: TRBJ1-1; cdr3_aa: CASSRHRAGGTEAFF
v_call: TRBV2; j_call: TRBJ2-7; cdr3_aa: CASPGQSSYEQYF